The sequence of this T cell receptor (beta chain) was determined in a study of blood T cell repertoires in COVID-19. Study-level information: The United States, Italy and Spain supplied acute and convalescent COVID-19 samples. The analysed material was cDNA or gDNA that came from T cells, B-cell-depleted T cells, or PBMCs.

V lost 7 bases and J lost 6; bases outside the gene matches: 6. The germline CDR1 and CDR2 sequences are MNHEY and SVGEGT. This CDR3 is 15 amino acids long. Methods used by the authors: Counts of nucleated cells, estimated from reference gene primer amplification, were obtained. Data came from immunoSEQ multiplex PCR; TCRdb stores just in-frame clones and leaves some out. D and trimming were read from the DNA, whereas the V and J calls and clone size are those reported in that table. The sample contains roughly 150,000 clones, roughly 85% of which appear only once. Sequencing was carried out using peripheral blood. V and J are TRBV6-2 or TRBV6-3 and TRBJ2-1, with TRBD2 matching 13 bases. This TCR came from a woman aged 80 or over with acute or convalescent COVID-19. CDR3 DNA: TGTGCCAGCACCCCGGGACTAGCGGGAAGCAATGAGCAGTTCTTC. Translation: CASTPGLAGSNEQFF.